This T cell receptor (beta chain) comes out of a study of T cell repertoires in cytomegalovirus infection. Across the whole study: Recently described HLA-C-restricted plus well-studied HLA-B-restricted CMV epitopes were used. A matching HLA type, together with CMV infection, was signaled by public TCR beta signatures. Overall study findings and caveats: HLA-C-restricted CMV clonotypes gave the most frequent clonotype in two of eight donors.

The length of the CDR3 is 15 residues. Germline-derived CDR1 and CDR2 are SGHAT and FQNNGV. Trimming took 5 bases from V and 3 from J; bases not matched to a gene: 10. As to this clonotype: What it binds is unknown.

TCRdb recomputed calls from the reads with MiXCR, one row per CDR3 protein. This sample has fewer than 1,000,000 distinct CDR3 sequences, with roughly 31% found just once. Here the sequenced sample was cultured CD8+ T cells from PBMCs, taken from culture after CMV antigen stimulation. This chain links TRBV11-2 with TRBJ2-7; 7 bases align to TRBD1. This TCR derives from a human donor in good health (CMV status not recorded). Some clones in this sample may be carry-over from other donors' samples. The CDR3 nucleotides are TGTGCCAGCAGCCTATTACTGGGACAGAACTACGAGCAGTACTTC. Translation: CASSLLLGQNYEQYF.